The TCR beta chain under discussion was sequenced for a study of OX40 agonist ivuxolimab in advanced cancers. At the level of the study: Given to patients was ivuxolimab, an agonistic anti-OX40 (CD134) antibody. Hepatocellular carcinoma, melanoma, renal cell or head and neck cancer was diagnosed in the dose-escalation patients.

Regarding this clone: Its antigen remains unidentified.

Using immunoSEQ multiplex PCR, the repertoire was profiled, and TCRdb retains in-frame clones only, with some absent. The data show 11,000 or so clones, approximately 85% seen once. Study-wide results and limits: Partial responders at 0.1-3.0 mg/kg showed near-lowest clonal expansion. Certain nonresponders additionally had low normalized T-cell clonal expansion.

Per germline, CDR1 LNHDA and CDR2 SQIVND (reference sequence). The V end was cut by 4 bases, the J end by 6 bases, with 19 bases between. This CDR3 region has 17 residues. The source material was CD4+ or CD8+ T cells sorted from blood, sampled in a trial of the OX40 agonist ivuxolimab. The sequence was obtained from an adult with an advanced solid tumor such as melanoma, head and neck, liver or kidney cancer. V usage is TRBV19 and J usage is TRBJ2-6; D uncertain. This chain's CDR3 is CASSTDPNALVANVLTF. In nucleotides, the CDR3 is TGTGCCAGTAGTACGGACCCTAATGCTCTGGTGGCCAACGTCCTGACTTTC.